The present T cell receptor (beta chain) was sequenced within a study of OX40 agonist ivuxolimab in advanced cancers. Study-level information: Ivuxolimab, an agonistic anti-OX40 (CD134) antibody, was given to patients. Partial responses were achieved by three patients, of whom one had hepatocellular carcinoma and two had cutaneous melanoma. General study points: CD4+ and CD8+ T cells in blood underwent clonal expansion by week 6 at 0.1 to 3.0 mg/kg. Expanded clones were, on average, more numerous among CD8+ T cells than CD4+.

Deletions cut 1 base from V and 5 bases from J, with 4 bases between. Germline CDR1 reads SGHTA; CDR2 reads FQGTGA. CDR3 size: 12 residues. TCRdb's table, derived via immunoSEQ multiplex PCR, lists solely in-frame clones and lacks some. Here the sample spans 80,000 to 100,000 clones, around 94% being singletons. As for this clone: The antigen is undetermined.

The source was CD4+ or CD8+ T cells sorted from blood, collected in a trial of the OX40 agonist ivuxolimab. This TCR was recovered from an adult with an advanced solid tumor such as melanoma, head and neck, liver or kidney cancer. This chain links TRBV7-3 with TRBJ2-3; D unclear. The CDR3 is CASSLNVDTQYF. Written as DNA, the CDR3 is TGTGCCAGCAGCTTAAACGTAGATACGCAGTATTTT.